This passage covers 25 T cell receptor beta chains from one sample sequenced in a study of shared clonotypes between healthy human individuals. Sequencing used immunoSEQ multiplex PCR; TCRdb keeps in-frame clones, though not all of them. The sample consists of some 350,000 clones, over 65% of them appearing once. Sequenced: memory CD4+ T cells sorted from blood. The subset: CD45RA-negative fraction. The receptors derive from a man younger than 40 in good health.

The J gene is TRBJ1-1, the V gene TRBV4-1; no clear D. Germline lookup yields CDR1 MGHRA and CDR2 YSYEKL. Trimming removed 1 base from V and 8 bases from J, with 8 bases in between. This CDR3 spans 12 amino acids. CDR3 loop: CASSQAYEEAFF. As DNA, the CDR3 is TGCGCCAGCAGCCAAGCCTACGAGGAAGCTTTCTTT.

The chain uses TRBV18 and TRBJ2-1; 12 bases line up with TRBD2. The germline gives CDR1 KGHSH, CDR2 LQKENI. The length of the CDR3 is 17 residues. J lost 4 bases, V lost 1 base, and 5 bases had no gene match. This CDR3 reads CASSPLTSGSSYNEQFF. CDR3 bases: TGTGCCAGCTCACCACTGACTAGCGGGAGTAGTTACAATGAGCAGTTCTTC.

The V and J genes are TRBV19 and TRBJ2-1; perhaps TRBD2 as D (5 bases). Trimming took off 6 bases at V and 10 bases at J, with 16 bases between the two ends. Germline-derived CDR1 and CDR2 are LNHDA and SQIVND (reference sequence). This CDR3 is 13 amino acids long. In DNA, the CDR3 is TGTGCCAGTAGAAGCGGATCAAGATGGGAGCAGTTCTTC. Translation gives CASRSGSRWEQFF.

This clone showed up just a few times. This chain uses TRBV19 with TRBJ2-2; 9 nucleotides line up with TRBD2. This CDR3 has 16 amino acids. V was pared by 6 bases and J by 4 bases, with 9 bases of the junction left unmatched. Germline V gene sequence: CDR1 LNHDA, CDR2 SQIVND (reference sequence). CDR3 DNA sequence: TGTGCCAGTAGAACAGCGGGAGGCCTCGCCACCGGGGAGCTGTTTTTT. Translation gives CASRTAGGLATGELFF. Combining the CDR3 with reference TRBV19 and TRBJ2-2 gives the whole variable domain DGGITQSPKYLFRKEGQNVTLSCEQNLNHDAMYWYRQDPGQGLRLIYYSQIVNDFQKGDIAEGYSVSREKKESFPLTVTSAQKNPTAFYLCASRTAGGLATGELFFGEGSRLTVL.

This clone was found many times. The gene calls are TRBV11-2 and TRBJ1-4; TRBD1 aligns across 11 bases. CDR1 SGHAT and CDR2 FQNNGV come from the germline V gene. The CDR3 runs 14 residues. V gave up 4 bases and J gave up 7 bases; unmatched junction bases: 2. CDR3 residues: CASSWGTGGEKLFF. In nucleotides, the CDR3 is TGTGCCAGCAGCTGGGGGACAGGGGGTGAAAAACTGTTTTTT.

Only a few counts were recorded for this clone. This rearrangement joins TRBV6-1 to TRBJ2-7; 9 bases fit TRBD2. The V and J ends lost 6 bases and 6 bases, in that order; junction bases with no gene match: 9. The CDR3 is 14 residues long. Germline-derived CDR1 and CDR2 are MNHNS and SASEGT. CDR3 residues: CASRATSGRSEQYF. As DNA, the CDR3 is TGTGCCAGCAGGGCAACTAGCGGGCGCTCCGAGCAGTACTTC.

V is TRBV5-1 and J is TRBJ1-3; TRBD1 might be the D (5 bases). This CDR3 contains 16 residues. From germline, CDR1 is SGHRS and CDR2 YFSETQ. V lost 1 base and J 0 bases, leaving 11 bases between the germline ends. CDR3 protein: CASSLQPGGSGNTIYF. The CDR3 nucleotides read TGCGCCAGCAGCTTGCAGCCCGGGGGCTCTGGAAACACCATATATTTT.

This rearrangement joins TRBV5-1 to TRBJ1-5; D gene unclear. Trimming removed 4 bases from V and 6 bases from J, with 11 bases in between. CDR1 is SGHRS and CDR2 is YFSETQ in the germline V gene. This CDR3 comprises 13 residues. In nucleotides, the CDR3 is TGCGCCAGCAGCCCGGATGGGGTTCAGCCCCAGCATTTT. Translated, it gives CASSPDGVQPQHF.

At least ten counts were recorded for this clone. The rearrangement joins TRBV9 to TRBJ2-4; 13 bases line up with TRBD2. Germline CDR1 is SGDLS and CDR2 is YYNGEE. The trim removed 4 bases at V and 5 bases at J, leaving 3 bases unmatched. This CDR3 has 15 amino acids. The CDR3 spells CASSYGLAGENIQYF. In nucleotides, the CDR3 is TGTGCCAGCAGCTATGGACTAGCGGGGGAAAACATTCAGTACTTC.

The chain recombines TRBV29-1 with TRBJ2-7; D gene uncertain. Per germline, CDR1 SQVTM and CDR2 ANQGSEA. V lost 1 base and J lost 1, with 5 bases in between. CDR3 size: 12 residues. The CDR3 sequence is CSVEGQSYEQYF. The CDR3 bases are TGCAGCGTTGAAGGCCAGTCCTACGAGCAGTACTTC.

V usage is TRBV28 and J usage is TRBJ2-7; possibly TRBD2 for D (7 bases). With 6 bases removed from V and 3 bases from J, the gap between germline ends came to 15 bases. This CDR3 has 14 amino acids. Germline assignment: CDR1 MDHEN and CDR2 SYDVKM. CDR3 coding DNA: TGTGCCAGCAGAGGGGGAAGCGGGAACTACGAGCAGTACTTC. Its protein is CASRGGSGNYEQYF.

This chain connects TRBV6-6 to TRBJ2-3; TRBD2 aligns across 7 bases. Trimming took 2 bases from V and 4 from J; bases not matched to a gene: 6. There are 15 residues in the CDR3. Germline V gene data show CDR1 as MNHNY and CDR2 as SVGAGI (reference sequence). The CDR3 region has the DNA TGTGCCAGCAGTTACGAAGCGGGACGCTCAGATACGCAGTATTTT. Its translation is CASSYEAGRSDTQYF.

This clone was seen more than once but under ten times. The chain couples TRBV29-1 to TRBJ2-7; tentative D call: TRBD2 (5 bases). The CDR3 spans 12 residues. Germline values: CDR1 SQVTM, CDR2 ANQGSEA. V was shortened by 7 bases and J by 2 bases, with 12 bases between the two germline ends. CDR3 in DNA: TGCAGCGCTACTAGGCCGCCCTACGAGCAGTACTTC. Translating it yields CSATRPPYEQYF.

This chain uses TRBV11-2 with TRBJ2-7, with 11 bases that match TRBD2. Looked up from germline, CDR1 is SGHAT and CDR2 is FQNNGV. The CDR3 covers 14 residues. V was clipped by 5 bases and J by 2 bases; unmatched bases: 2. The CDR3 DNA reads as TGTGCCAGCAGCCCTAGCGGGAGGACCTACGAGCAGTACTTC. Translated, it gives CASSPSGRTYEQYF.

The chain couples TRBV7-9 to TRBJ1-3, with D possibly matching TRBD1 (6 bases). Germline CDR1 reads SEHNR; CDR2 reads FQNEAQ (reference sequence). The CDR3 length is 14 residues. V was trimmed by 5 bases and J by 4 bases, leaving 12 bases between them. The CDR3 region is CASSGGDRGNTIYF. The CDR3 nucleotides read TGTGCCAGCAGCGGGGGAGACAGGGGAAACACCATATATTTT.

The gene calls are TRBV7-3 and TRBJ1-5; TRBD1 matches at 7 bases. J lost 4 bases, V lost 5 bases, and 8 bases had no gene match. The germline gives CDR1 SGHTA, CDR2 FQGTGA. The CDR3 contains 15 residues. As DNA, the CDR3 is TGTGCCAGCAGCCCGAGGGACAGACCGAATCAGCCCCAGCATTTT. Translated: CASSPRDRPNQPQHF.

This chain links TRBV28 with TRBJ2-4; either TRBD1 or TRBD2 may supply D (5 bases each). V lost 6 bases to trimming and J lost 1 base, with 10 bases between them. Germline assignment: CDR1 MDHEN and CDR2 SYDVKM. The CDR3 has 14 residues. In DNA, the CDR3 is TGTGCCAGCAGGGGGGACGCGGCCAAAAACATTCAGTACTTC. This sequence encodes CASRGDAAKNIQYF.

This chain links TRBV7-6 with TRBJ2-2; TRBD2 matches 8 bases. This CDR3 has 15 residues. The junction had 7 bases not matched to a gene; V was cut back by 4 bases and J by 6 bases. Germline V gives CDR1 SGHVS, CDR2 FNYEAQ. The CDR3, as DNA: TGTGCCAGCAGCTCCCGGACTAGCAGGGCCGGGGAGCTGTTTTTT. Translating gives CASSSRTSRAGELFF.

J is TRBJ2-5 and V is TRBV14; D tentatively fits TRBD1 or TRBD2 (5 bases each). The V and J ends lost 1 base and 4 bases respectively, with 10 bases between them. In germline, CDR1 is SGHDN, CDR2 FVKESK. The CDR3 extends over 14 amino acids. In DNA, the CDR3 is TGTGCCAGCAGCCAAGGAGGGGCCCCAGAGACCCAGTACTTC. It codes for CASSQGGAPETQYF.

The V call is TRBV6-1, the J call TRBJ1-6, with D maybe TRBD1 (6 bases). CDR3 length equals 13 residues. Germline-derived CDR1 and CDR2 are MNHNS and SASEGT. Trimming removed 11 bases from V and 8 bases from J, with 16 bases in between. The CDR3 DNA follows: TGTGCCGTTAACAGGGAATCCGATTCACCCCTCCACTTT. Translation gives CAVNRESDSPLHF.

This clone was observed a handful of times. V usage is TRBV7-8 and J usage is TRBJ2-7; 13 positions match TRBD2. Germline V gene sequence: CDR1 SGHVS, CDR2 FQNEAQ. Trimming cost V 8 bases and J 3 bases; bases outside gene matches: 16. CDR3 size: 18 residues. CDR3 sequence (DNA): TGTGCCAGCCTAAGGACTAGCGGGAGTTCTACTGGAGACTACGAGCAGTACTTC. Its protein is CASLRTSGSSTGDYEQYF. The full variable domain, with the rest looked up from reference TRBV7-8 and TRBJ2-7, is GAGVSQSPRYKVAKRGQDVALRCDPISGHVSLFWYQQALGQGPEFLTYFQNEAQLDKSGLPSDRFFAERPEGSVSTLKIQRTQQEDSAVYLCASLRTSGSSTGDYEQYFGPGTRLTVT.

This chain joins TRBV7-9 and TRBJ1-5, with D maybe TRBD1 (6 bases). CDR3 length equals 16 residues. Trimming stripped 5 bases from V and 0 bases from J, with 14 bases between. Looked up from germline, CDR1 is SEHNR and CDR2 is FQNEAQ (reference sequence). In DNA, the CDR3 is TGTGCCAGCAGCCCCGGGGGCGGGAGTAGCAATCAGCCCCAGCATTTT. It codes for CASSPGGGSSNQPQHF. The variable domain in full, completed from reference TRBV7-9 and TRBJ1-5, reads DTGVSQNPRHKITKRGQNVTFRCDPISEHNRLYWYRQTLGQGPEFLTYFQNEAQLEKSRLLSDRFSAERPKGSFSTLEIQRTEQGDSAMYLCASSPGGGSSNQPQHFGDGTRLSIL.

The chain carries TRBV7-3 and TRBJ2-1; 14 nucleotides agree with TRBD2. The CDR3 consists of 16 residues. Losses at the gene ends were 4 bases for V and 10 bases for J; bases not matched to a gene: 9. Germline CDR1 is SGHTA and CDR2 is FQGTGA. The CDR3 DNA sequence: TGTGCCAGCAGCTCGGCCGGGACTAGCGGGAGATCCGAGCAGTTCTTC. Its protein is CASSSAGTSGRSEQFF.

The V call is TRBV7-9, the J call TRBJ2-3; D uncertain. The CDR3 runs to 14 residues. V dropped 6 bases and J dropped 6 bases, with 16 bases sitting between them. Per the germline V gene, CDR1 is SEHNR and CDR2 is FQNEAQ (reference sequence). The CDR3 sequence: CASRHDDGKDTQYF. The CDR3 DNA is TGTGCCAGCAGACATGACGACGGCAAGGATACGCAGTATTTT. Looking up the rest from reference TRBV7-9 and TRBJ2-3 gives the full variable domain: DTGVSQNPRHKITKRGQNVTFRCDPISEHNRLYWYRQTLGQGPEFLTYFQNEAQLEKSRLLSDRFSAERPKGSFSTLEIQRTEQGDSAMYLCASRHDDGKDTQYFGPGTRLTVL.

This rearrangement joins TRBV21-1 to TRBJ2-4. TRBV21-1 is a recognized pseudogene. The CDR3 is 16 amino acids. This CDR3 reads CASSNPGTLAKNIQYF. Written as DNA, the CDR3 is TGTGCCAGCAGCAACCCCGGGACGTTAGCCAAAAACATTCAGTACTTC.